This passage covers 19 T cell receptor beta chains from one sample sequenced in a study of cytomegalovirus exposure and HLA in healthy donors. This PCR relied on a set of 60 Vbeta primers and 13 Jbeta primers. Assay used: immunoSEQ multiplex PCR; TCRdb lists only in-frame clones, some missing. This sample has fewer than 200,000 clones, with roughly 79% found just once. Sequences were obtained from PBMCs. These receptors were collected from a woman aged 45 to 65 in good health and CMV-seronegative.

This chain links TRBV6-6 with TRBJ1-2; a possible D gene is TRBD1 (5 bases). From germline, CDR1 is MNHNY and CDR2 SVGAGI (reference sequence). Trimming stripped 7 bases from V and 3 bases from J, with 12 bases between. CDR3 length equals 13 residues. CDR3 sequence reads: CASTSTGDYGYTF. The CDR3 DNA is TGTGCCAGCACGTCTACGGGGGACTATGGCTACACCTTC.

V is TRBV7-9 and J is TRBJ2-7; maybe TRBD1 (6 bases). This CDR3 contains 13 residues. V shed 8 bases and J shed 2 bases, with 13 bases lying between them. Germline-derived CDR1 and CDR2 are SEHNR and FQNEAQ (reference sequence). The CDR3 loop is CASGGDRTYEQYF. CDR3 in DNA: TGTGCCAGCGGCGGAGACAGGACCTACGAGCAGTACTTC.

The chain carries TRBV28 and TRBJ2-7; TRBD1 might be the D (6 bases). There are 12 residues in the CDR3. V lost 9 bases and J 3 bases, leaving 12 bases between the germline ends. Germline-derived CDR1 and CDR2 are MDHEN and SYDVKM. The CDR3 DNA is TGTGCCAGTAAAGGACAGATCTACGAGCAGTACTTC. As protein: CASKGQIYEQYF.

The gene calls are TRBV28 and TRBJ2-7; 7 bases fit TRBD2. The J call is uncertain, as TRBJ2-5 better fits the DNA end. The CDR3 extends over 15 amino acids. The germline CDR1 and CDR2 sequences are MDHEN and SYDVKM. This chain's CDR3 is CASSGGKWDGETQYF. In DNA form, the CDR3 reads TGTGCCAGCAGCGGGGGGAAATGGGATGGGGAGACCCAGTACTTC.

J is TRBJ1-4 and V is TRBV11-2; weak D call: TRBD1 (6 bases). Trimming took off 2 bases at V and 7 bases at J, with 11 bases between the two ends. CDR3 length equals 14 residues. From germline, CDR1 is SGHAT and CDR2 FQNNGV. The CDR3 protein is CASSLWGGGEKLFF. The CDR3 DNA reads TGTGCCAGCAGCTTATGGGGGGGCGGTGAAAAACTGTTTTTT.

The chain employs TRBV18 and TRBJ2-7; D perhaps matches TRBD2 (6 bases). This CDR3 is built from 14 residues. V dropped 5 bases and J dropped 3 bases, with 14 bases sitting between them. Germline CDR1 is KGHSH and CDR2 is LQKENI. The DNA of the CDR3 is TGTGCCAGCTCATGGGCCTTCGGGAGCTACGAGCAGTACTTC. This codes for CASSWAFGSYEQYF.

The rearrangement joins TRBV6-1 to TRBJ2-2; TRBD2 agrees at 10 bases. The V and J ends lost 0 bases and 0 bases, in that order; junction bases with no gene match: 10. Germline lookup yields CDR1 MNHNS and CDR2 SASEGT. CDR3 size: 20 residues. The CDR3 spells CASSEASSLAGQANTGELFF. CDR3 nucleotides: TGTGCCAGCAGTGAAGCCTCCTCACTAGCGGGACAGGCGAACACCGGGGAGCTGTTTTTT.

The chain employs TRBV7-2 and TRBJ1-5; D remains ambiguous. V was trimmed by 2 bases and J by 3 bases, leaving 8 bases between them. Germline loops: CDR1 SGHTA, CDR2 FQGNSA. CDR3 length: 14 amino acids. The CDR3 loop is CASSLNSYNQPQHF. The CDR3, as DNA: TGTGCCAGCAGCTTAAACAGCTACAATCAGCCCCAGCATTTT.

This clone was counted once. J is TRBJ2-1 and V is TRBV6-5, with TRBD2 matching over 13 bases. The V and J ends lost 7 bases and 6 bases, in that order; junction bases with no gene match: 3. The germline V gene has CDR1 MNHEY and CDR2 SVGAGI. The CDR3 consists of 14 residues. The CDR3 coding sequence is TGTGCCAGCAAGGGACTAGCGGGACTCAATGAGCAGTTCTTC. This gives the protein CASKGLAGLNEQFF.

V gene TRBV6-5 combines with J gene TRBJ2-1, with 10 bases fitting TRBD2. The CDR3 spans 16 residues. CDR1 MNHEY and CDR2 SVGAGI come from the germline V gene. Unmatched junction bases numbered 7, after V lost 4 bases and J lost 4 bases. The CDR3 DNA reads TGTGCCAGCAGTTCTGGAAGCGGGGGGGTGTACAATGAGCAGTTCTTC. This translates into CASSSGSGGVYNEQFF.

CDR3 sequence reads: CASSGSGQETQYF. The CDR3, as DNA: TGTGCCAGCAGCGGGAGTGGCCAAGAGACCCAGTACTTC. The chain has TRBV9 and TRBJ2-5; D unclear. The V gene lost 3 bases and the J gene lost 1 base, with 7 bases spanning the gap. The germline V gene encodes CDR1 SGDLS and CDR2 YYNGEE. CDR3 length equals 13 residues.

The rearrangement joins TRBV5-1 to TRBJ1-1; D call uncertain. CDR1 and CDR2 (germline): SGHRS, YFSETQ. V was pared by 6 bases and J by 3 bases, with 18 bases between. The CDR3 totals 15 residues. For the CDR3, the DNA is TGCGCCAGCAAATCTTCAGGTCCCGGGGACACTGAAGCTTTCTTT. Its protein is CASKSSGPGDTEAFF.

The rearrangement links TRBV28 to TRBJ2-7, with D possibly being TRBD1 (5 bases). V was shortened by 1 base and J by 3 bases, with 10 bases between the two germline ends. The CDR3 is made up of 14 amino acids. CDR1 and CDR2 from the germline V gene are MDHEN and SYDVKM. The CDR3 is CASSLLGVDYEQYF. CDR3 DNA sequence: TGTGCCAGCAGTTTATTAGGGGTCGACTACGAGCAGTACTTC.

The chain is built from TRBV4-2 and TRBJ2-3, with 12 bases lining up with TRBD2. Germline V CDR1 and CDR2: LGHNA, YNFKEQ. This CDR3 is built from 17 residues. V gave up 1 base and J gave up 2 bases; unmatched junction bases: 4. CDR3 sequence reads: CASSQATSGGHTDTQYF. CDR3 in DNA: TGTGCCAGCAGCCAAGCGACTAGCGGGGGTCACACAGATACGCAGTATTTT.

The V gene is TRBV6-5, the J gene TRBJ2-1; 7 bases align to TRBD2. Germline lookup yields CDR1 MNHEY and CDR2 SVGAGI. V gave up 5 bases and J gave up 7 bases; unmatched junction bases: 8. The CDR3 is 14 amino acids. This CDR3 reads CASSPGGLRNEQFF. CDR3 bases: TGTGCCAGCAGTCCGGGAGGTTTGAGGAATGAGCAGTTCTTC.

The chain is built from TRBV27 and TRBJ1-1; D unresolved. The CDR3 runs to 13 residues. Trimming stripped 7 bases from V and 4 bases from J, with 13 bases between. Germline V gives CDR1 MNHEY, CDR2 SMNVEV (reference sequence). CDR3 protein: CASTRDLGTEAFF. In DNA form, the CDR3 reads TGTGCCAGCACCCGGGATCTCGGCACTGAAGCTTTCTTT.

The rearrangement links TRBV6-5 to TRBJ1-5, with 11 bases fitting TRBD1. The germline V gene has CDR1 MNHEY and CDR2 SVGAGI. The CDR3 totals 15 residues. The J segment lost 8 bases and the V segment lost 6 bases, leaving 9 bases of the junction unmatched. The CDR3 spells CASRSGTGGEEPQHF. The CDR3 DNA reads as TGTGCCAGCAGATCCGGGACAGGGGGTGAGGAGCCCCAGCATTTT.

This clone is a singleton in its sample. The chain is built from TRBV19 and TRBJ1-6, with 7 bases that match TRBD1. The J segment lost 8 bases and the V segment lost 4 bases, leaving 8 bases of the junction unmatched. The CDR3 spans 15 residues. Germline-derived CDR1 and CDR2 are LNHDA and SQIVND (reference sequence). CDR3 sequence (DNA): TGTGCCAGTAGTACGACAGGGAACTCGGATTCACCCCTCCACTTT. Translation gives CASSTTGNSDSPLHF.

The chain couples TRBV5-6 to TRBJ1-2; possibly TRBD1 for D (5 bases). Per the germline V gene, CDR1 is SGHDT and CDR2 is YYEEEE. This CDR3 has 13 residues. V lost 1 base and J 6 bases, leaving 10 bases between the germline ends. CDR3 amino acids: CASSLYAGHGYTF. Here the CDR3 DNA reads TGTGCCAGCAGCTTGTATGCGGGACATGGCTACACCTTC.